This T cell receptor beta chain comes out of a study of blood T cell repertoires in COVID-19. Turning to the study itself: Both acute and convalescent COVID-19 samples were obtained from the United States, Italy and Spain. In each case, the material was cDNA or gDNA derived from T cells, B-cell-depleted T cells, or PBMCs.

The CDR3 is 14 amino acids. Germline CDR1 reads KGHDR; CDR2 reads SFDVKD. Between the trimmed V and J ends, which lost 4 bases and 4 bases, there was a span of 10 bases. Authors' analysis steps: Estimation of nucleated cell counts was performed using reference gene primer amplification. Sequenced by immunoSEQ multiplex PCR; TCRdb stores in-frame clones only, minus some. For V, J and clone size, that table is used; D and trimming come from the DNA. Of about 110,000 clones listed, roughly 90% are singletons. This clonotype originated in a man aged 35 to 55 with active or convalescent COVID-19. V usage is TRBV24-1 and J usage is TRBJ2-1, with D tentatively TRBD2 (6 bases). Sequencing used peripheral blood. CDR3 sequence: CATSEAGTYNEQFF. The CDR3 region has the DNA TGTGCCACCAGTGAGGCAGGGACTTACAATGAGCAGTTCTTC.